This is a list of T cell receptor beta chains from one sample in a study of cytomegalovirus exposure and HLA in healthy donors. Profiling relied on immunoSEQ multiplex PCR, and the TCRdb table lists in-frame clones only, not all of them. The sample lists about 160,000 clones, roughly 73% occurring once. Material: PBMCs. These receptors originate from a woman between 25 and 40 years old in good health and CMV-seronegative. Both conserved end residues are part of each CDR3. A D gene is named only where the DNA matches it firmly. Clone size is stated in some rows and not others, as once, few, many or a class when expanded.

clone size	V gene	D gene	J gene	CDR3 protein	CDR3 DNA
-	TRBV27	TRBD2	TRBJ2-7	CASSFWQGGTEQYF	TGTGCCAGCAGTTTTTGGCAGGGAGGGACCGAGCAGTACTTC
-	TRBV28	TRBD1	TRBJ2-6	CASGTGNSGANVLTF	TGTGCCAGCGGGACAGGGAACTCTGGGGCCAACGTCCTGACTTTC
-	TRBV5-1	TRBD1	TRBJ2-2	CASSSQGAPNTGELFF	TGCGCCAGCAGCTCCCAGGGGGCTCCGAACACCGGGGAGCTGTTTTTT
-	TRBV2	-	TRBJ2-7	CASRKDSYEQYF	TGTGCCAGCAGGAAGGACAGTTACGAGCAGTACTTC
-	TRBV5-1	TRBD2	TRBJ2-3	CASSPLVAGSTDTQYF	TGCGCCAGCAGCCCCCTCGTAGCGGGTAGCACAGATACGCAGTATTTT
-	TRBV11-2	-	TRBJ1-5	CASSLDREPKQPQHF	TGTGCCAGCAGCTTAGACCGGGAGCCAAAACAGCCCCAGCATTTT
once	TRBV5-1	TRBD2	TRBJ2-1	CASSHSGGSTNEQFF	TGCGCCAGCAGCCACAGCGGGGGGAGTACCAATGAGCAGTTCTTC
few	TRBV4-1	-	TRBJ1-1	CASSQDRWNTEAFF	TGCGCCAGCAGCCAAGATCGGTGGAACACTGAAGCTTTCTTT
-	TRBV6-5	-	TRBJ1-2	CASSYGGTRTLGYTF	TGTGCCAGCAGTTACGGTGGGACAAGGACACTCGGCTACACCTTC
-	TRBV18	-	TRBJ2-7	CASSPGRSDYEQYF	TGTGCCAGCTCACCCGGGAGATCCGACTACGAGCAGTACTTC
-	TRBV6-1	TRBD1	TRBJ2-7	CATRQGSYEQYF	TGTGCCACCAGACAGGGATCCTACGAGCAGTACTTC
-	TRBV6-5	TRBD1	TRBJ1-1	CASSYTGTENTEAFF	TGTGCCAGCAGTTACACGGGGACAGAGAACACTGAAGCTTTCTTT
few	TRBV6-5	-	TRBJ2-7	CASSRTAPYEQYF	TGTGCCAGCAGCCGGACAGCCCCCTACGAGCAGTACTTC
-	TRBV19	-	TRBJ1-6	CASSRGLLYNSPLHF	TGTGCCAGTAGTAGGGGCCTACTATATAATTCACCCCTCCACTTT
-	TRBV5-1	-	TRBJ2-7	CASSLRQSYEQYF	TGCGCCAGCAGCTTGAGACAGTCCTACGAGCAGTACTTC
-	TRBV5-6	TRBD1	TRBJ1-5	CASSSDRGWGQPQHF	TGTGCCAGCAGCTCTGACAGGGGATGGGGTCAGCCCCAGCATTTT
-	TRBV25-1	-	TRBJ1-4	CASTFGGLSNEKLFF	TGTGCCAGCACCTTCGGGGGACTCAGTAATGAAAAACTGTTTTTT
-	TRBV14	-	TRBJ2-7	CASSQQQDNEQYF	TGTGCCAGCAGCCAGCAGCAGGATAACGAGCAGTACTTC
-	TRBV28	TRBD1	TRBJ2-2	CASRTGGSGGELFF	TGTGCCAGCAGGACAGGGGGATCAGGGGGGGAGCTGTTTTTT
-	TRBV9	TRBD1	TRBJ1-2	CASSVGPGQGVYGYTF	TGTGCCAGCAGCGTTGGACCGGGACAGGGCGTCTATGGCTACACCTTC
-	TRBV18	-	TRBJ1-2	CASSPGQDNYGYTF	TGTGCCAGCTCACCGGGCCAGGATAACTATGGCTACACCTTC
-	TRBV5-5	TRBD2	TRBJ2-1	CASIPLPGGSPTSSYNEQFF	TGTGCCAGCATCCCCCTCCCCGGGGGGAGCCCCACCAGCTCCTACAATGAGCAGTTCTTC
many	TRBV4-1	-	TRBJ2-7	CASSQVTEVGSSYEQYF	TGCGCCAGCAGCCAAGTGACCGAGGTGGGTTCCTCCTACGAGCAGTACTTC
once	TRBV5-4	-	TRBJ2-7	CASRVGGQDEQYF	TGTGCCAGCAGGGTGGGAGGACAAGACGAGCAGTACTTC
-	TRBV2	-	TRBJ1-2	CASSRQNRGGFEGYTF	TGTGCCAGCAGTCGGCAGAATAGGGGCGGCTTCGAGGGCTACACCTTC
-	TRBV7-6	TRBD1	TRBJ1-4	CASSLVSGGGEKLFF	TGTGCCAGCAGCTTAGTATCAGGGGGAGGTGAAAAACTGTTTTTT
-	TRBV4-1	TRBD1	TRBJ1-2	CASSFSKGDSDYGGYTF	TGCGCCAGCAGTTTCTCAAAAGGGGACAGTGACTATGGTGGCTACACCTTC
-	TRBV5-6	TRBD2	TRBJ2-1	CASSPIAGGNSAYNEQFF	TGTGCCAGCAGCCCGATAGCGGGGGGCAACTCGGCCTACAATGAGCAGTTCTTC
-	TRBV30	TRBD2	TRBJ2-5	CAWSLPRRGRETQYF	TGTGCCTGGAGTCTGCCCAGGCGGGGGAGGGAGACCCAGTACTTC